These T cell receptor beta chains were read from a single sample in a study of T cell repertoires in aging, cancer and after chemotherapy. TCRdb fed the multiplex PCR reads into MiXCR, producing one record per CDR3 protein. The repertoire holds about 2,500 distinct CDR3 sequences, with 22% as singletons. The specimen sequenced was blood. All receptors derive from a human donor with a blood cancer. The CDR3 runs from the conserved cysteine through the conserved F or W. The D gene is left open where the match is weak. Clone size, where shown, is once, few, many, or a class for clones that have expanded.

NA	TRBJ1-1	TRBV10-2	TRBD1	TGCGCCAGCGGCCCAGGGACAGGGAAATCTGAAGCTTTCTTT	CASGPGTGKSEAFF
once	TRBJ2-3	TRBV9	NA	TGTGCCAGCAGCGTTTCAGACTTCACAGATACGCAGTATTTT	CASSVSDFTDTQYF
NA	TRBJ2-1	TRBV12-3/TRBV12-4	NA	TGTGCCAGCAGCTTAGAGGCTAGCAGGAGGTTCCCGTTCTTC	CASSLEASRRFPFF
NA	TRBJ2-5	TRBV6-5	TRBD2	TGTGCCAGCATGGTCCTAGCGGGAGCCCAGTACTTC	CASMVLAGAQYF
medium-sized	TRBJ2-3	TRBV4-2	TRBD2	TGTGCCAGCAGCCAAGGCGGGGGGGTGGATACGCAGTATTTT	CASSQGGGVDTQYF
medium-sized	TRBJ2-1	TRBV18	NA	TGTGCCAGCTCACCAGTCCTAGCTGTCCACAATGAGCAGTTCTTC	CASSPVLAVHNEQFF
medium-sized	TRBJ2-5	TRBV5-6	TRBD2	TGTGCCAGCAGCTTACCCGGGACTAGCGGAGAGACCCAGTACTTC	CASSLPGTSGETQYF
medium-sized	TRBJ1-5	TRBV6-5	NA	TGTGCCAGCAGTTACCAGGGGTGGAATCAGCCCCAGCATTTT	CASSYQGWNQPQHF
few	TRBJ1-4	TRBV20-1	NA	TGCAGTGCTAGAGACCCCCGACAGGTAGAAAATGAAAAACTGTTTTTT	CSARDPRQVENEKLFF
NA	TRBJ2-1	TRBV29-1	TRBD1	TGCAGCGTGGGGACAGGGTCCAATGAGCAGTTCTTC	CSVGTGSNEQFF
medium-sized	TRBJ2-3	TRBV12-3/TRBV12-4	NA	TGTGCCAGCGGTTGGGGAGATACGCAGTATTTT	CASGWGDTQYF
large	TRBJ2-5	TRBV6-1	TRBD2	TGTGCCAGCAGTGAATCGACTAGCGGGGTGAGAGAGACCCAGTACTTC	CASSESTSGVRETQYF
medium-sized	TRBJ1-5	TRBV5-6	TRBD1	TGTGCCAGCAGCTTGTCCGCAGGGGGGACTTCCAATCAGCCCCAGCATTTT	CASSLSAGGTSNQPQHF
medium-sized	TRBJ1-5	TRBV19	NA	TGTGCCAGTAGTCCGCAGGACTTGGGCAATCAGCCCCAGCATTTT	CASSPQDLGNQPQHF
medium-sized	TRBJ2-1	TRBV6-6	NA	TGTGCCAGCAGTTACTCTAGTAGATTGGATGAGCAGTTCTTC	CASSYSSRLDEQFF
NA	TRBJ1-4	TRBV27	TRBD1	TGTGCCACTACCGGGACAGGGGGCGGTGAAAAACTGTTTTTT	CATTGTGGGEKLFF
medium-sized	TRBJ1-2	TRBV6-1	NA	TGTGCCAGCAGTGAATCCGGTTACTATGGCTACACCTTC	CASSESGYYGYTF
medium-sized	TRBJ2-2	TRBV5-4	TRBD2	TGTGCCAGCAGCTTGGCCGCCCGAGCGGGAGACACCGGGGAGCTGTTTTTT	CASSLAARAGDTGELFF
medium-sized	TRBJ1-2	TRBV30	NA	TGTGCCTGGAGAGGTGCCGGGGATCCCTATGGCTACACCTTC	CAWRGAGDPYGYTF
medium-sized	TRBJ2-5	TRBV20-1	TRBD2	TGCAGTGCTAGACAGACTAGCGGGAGAGGGGAGACCCAGTACTTC	CSARQTSGRGETQYF
NA	TRBJ2-7	TRBV12-3/TRBV12-4	TRBD2	TGTGCCAGCAATTTTAGCGGGACGAATGAGCAGTACTTC	CASNFSGTNEQYF
medium-sized	TRBJ2-3	TRBV20-1	NA	TGCAGTGCTAGAGATCTATTGTCCGCGGATACGCAGTATTTT	CSARDLLSADTQYF
few	TRBJ1-4	TRBV5-4	TRBD1	TGTGCCAGCAGTCCGGGACAGGGCTCCGAAAAACTGTTTTTT	CASSPGQGSEKLFF
NA	TRBJ2-7	TRBV5-1	TRBD1	TGTGCCAGCAGCTGGGACCCGGGACAGCTTAGGTCCTACGAGAAGTACTTC	CASSWDPGQLRSYEKYF
NA	TRBJ2-1	TRBV4-1	TRBD1	TGCGCCAGCAGCCAAGACGGGACAGGGGGGTACAATGAGCAGTTCTTC	CASSQDGTGGYNEQFF
medium-sized	TRBJ1-2	TRBV7-9	NA	TGTGCCAGCAGCTTAGTAGCACACTATGGCTACACCTTC	CASSLVAHYGYTF
medium-sized	TRBJ1-5	TRBV5-5	NA	TGTGCCAGCAGCTTGGAGTGGGGGCGCAGCCAGCCCCAGCATTTT	CASSLEWGRSQPQHF
NA	TRBJ2-5	TRBV20-1	TRBD2	TGCAGTGCTAGAGATCTCACTAGCGGGAGAGGGGAGACCCAGTACTTC	CSARDLTSGRGETQYF
NA	TRBJ1-2	TRBV4-2	NA	TGTGCCAGCAGCTCGGACTATAGCTATGGCTACACCTTC	CASSSDYSYGYTF
NA	TRBJ2-5	TRBV7-2	NA	TGTGCCAGCAGCCCAAGGTACGGAGAAGAGACCCAGTACTTC	CASSPRYGEETQYF
medium-sized	TRBJ2-1	TRBV6-2/TRBV6-3	TRBD2	TGTGCCAGTACCCACGCGACTAGCGGGAGGTACAATGAGCAGTTCTTC	CASTHATSGRYNEQFF
medium-sized	TRBJ2-1	TRBV27	TRBD1	TGTGCCAGCAGTTTTACCCCGGACAGGGGAAATGAGCAGTTCTTC	CASSFTPDRGNEQFF
medium-sized	TRBJ1-1	TRBV27	NA	TGTGCCAGCAGTTTAGCCACAGGGACTGAAGCTTTCTTT	CASSLATGTEAFF
few	TRBJ1-1	TRBV6-5	NA	TGTGCCAGCAGGGCCGACAGGCGGGGCTTCCACACTGAAGCTTTCTTT	CASRADRRGFHTEAFF
medium-sized	TRBJ1-4	TRBV30	NA	TGTGCCTGGAGTGTAGTGTTTGACAGGACAAGATCAACTAATGAAAAACTGTTTTTT	CAWSVVFDRTRSTNEKLFF
few	TRBJ2-3	TRBV10-2	NA	TGCGCCAGCAGTGAATCTCTAGCCGACGCAGATACGCAGTATTTT	CASSESLADADTQYF
few	TRBJ1-2	TRBV5-1	TRBD1	TGCGCCAGCAGCTCGGGGACAGGGCCCGGCTACACCTTC	CASSSGTGPGYTF
NA	TRBJ2-2	TRBV11-2	NA	TGTGCCAGCAGCCCTATCGTCACCGGGGAGCTGTTTTTT	CASSPIVTGELFF
few	TRBJ2-1	TRBV19	TRBD2	TGTGCCAGTCAAAAGACTAGCGGCTCCTACAATGAGCAGTTCTTC	CASQKTSGSYNEQFF
medium-sized	TRBJ1-4	TRBV15	NA	TGTGCCACCAGCAGAGATAGCAGTTTTAATGAAAAACTGTTTTTT	CATSRDSSFNEKLFF
medium-sized	TRBJ1-3	TRBV27	NA	TGTGCCAGCAGTTTGACGGCGACAGAAATAAACTCTGGAAACACCATATATTTT	CASSLTATEINSGNTIYF
medium-sized	TRBJ1-2	TRBV7-6	NA	TGTGCCAGCAGGGGCCCCTTCGGGGGTGGCTACACCTTC	CASRGPFGGGYTF
NA	TRBJ2-7	TRBV2	NA	TGTGCCAGCAGTGGTCAACGGGACGCCGAGCAGTACTTC	CASSGQRDAEQYF
medium-sized	TRBJ1-5	TRBV19	NA	TGTGCCAGTAGTCCAGGAAGTAGCCAGCCCCAGCATTTT	CASSPGSSQPQHF
few	TRBJ2-5	TRBV20-1	TRBD2	TGCAGTGCTAGAAATAGCGGGGGGGCGGGGACCCAGTACTTC	CSARNSGGAGTQYF
NA	TRBJ2-5	TRBV27	TRBD2	TGTGCCACACAAACTAGCGGGAGGGGGGAGACCCAGTACTTC	CATQTSGRGETQYF
medium-sized	TRBJ2-1	TRBV20-1	TRBD2	TGCAGTGCTAGTGTGGGAGGGTCCAATGAGCAGTTCTTC	CSASVGGSNEQFF
medium-sized	TRBJ2-7	TRBV5-4	NA	TGTGCCAGCAGCCCCCTATTGGACCCGGGTTATGTGCACGAGCAGTACTTC	CASSPLLDPGYVHEQYF
medium-sized	TRBJ2-2	TRBV19	NA	TGTGCCAGTACCAAAAGAGGAAACACCGGGGAGCTGTTTTTT	CASTKRGNTGELFF
large	TRBJ2-2	TRBV19	TRBD2	TGTGCCAGTGTGGGGAGGGGCAGACGCACCGGGGAGCTGTTTTTT	CASVGRGRRTGELFF
few	TRBJ2-3	TRBV6-5	TRBD2	TGTGCCAGCAGTTACTCGGGTAGCGGGGGGGGAGATACGCAGTATTTT	CASSYSGSGGGDTQYF
NA	TRBJ2-5	TRBV11-3	TRBD2	TGTGCCAGCAGCCAGGGACTAGCGGGAGGGCCCCAGTACTTC	CASSQGLAGGPQYF
medium-sized	TRBJ1-6	TRBV30	TRBD1	TGTGCCGGAACGGGACAGGGGGCCTCACCCCTCCACTTT	CAGTGQGASPLHF
NA	TRBJ2-5	TRBV5-1	TRBD2	TGCGCCAGCCAGAGGGAGACTAGCGGGGGGGCTGCCGAGACCCAGTACTTC	CASQRETSGGAAETQYF
medium-sized	TRBJ2-1	TRBV12-3/TRBV12-4	TRBD2	TGTGCCAGCAGAAACTCTCTTCGGGGGGGTCGGAATGAGCAGTTCTTC	CASRNSLRGGRNEQFF